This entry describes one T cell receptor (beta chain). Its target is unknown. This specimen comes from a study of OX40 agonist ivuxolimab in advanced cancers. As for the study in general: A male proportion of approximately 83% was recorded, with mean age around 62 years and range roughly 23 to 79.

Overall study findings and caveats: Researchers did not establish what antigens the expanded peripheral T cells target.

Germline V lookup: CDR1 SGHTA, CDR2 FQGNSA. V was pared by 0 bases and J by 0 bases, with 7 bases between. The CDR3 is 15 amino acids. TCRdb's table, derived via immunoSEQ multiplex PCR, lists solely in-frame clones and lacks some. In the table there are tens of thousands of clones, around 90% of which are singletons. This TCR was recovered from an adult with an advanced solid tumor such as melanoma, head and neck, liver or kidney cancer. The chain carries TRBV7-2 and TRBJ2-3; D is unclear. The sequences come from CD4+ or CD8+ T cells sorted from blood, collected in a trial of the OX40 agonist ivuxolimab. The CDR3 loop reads CASSLARQSTDTQYF. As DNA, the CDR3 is TGTGCCAGCAGCTTAGCGCGGCAGAGCACAGATACGCAGTATTTT.